The TCR beta chain under discussion was sequenced for a study of T cell responses to AZD1222 COVID-19 vaccine. Study-level information: Pooling was applied to second doses at about 4 or about 12 weeks. Study-wide results and limits: Spike regions recognized by vaccine-associated CD4 TCRs spanned the protein, led by 160-218 and 743-854.

This clone came up once. Its antigen is undetermined. Repertoires were generated with immunoSEQ multiplex PCR, while TCRdb's copy carries only in-frame clones and drops some. Of about 140,000 clones listed, 85% to 95% are singletons. Sequences were derived from peripheral blood, sampled on day 0 of AZD1222 vaccination. The TCR was taken from an adult in good health.

The CDR3 bases are TGTGCCAGCCTTGGGGGTTACGAGCAGTACTTC. Its translation is CASLGGYEQYF. The chain combines TRBV28 with TRBJ2-7; D is perhaps TRBD1 or TRBD2 (5 bases each). From germline, CDR1 is MDHEN and CDR2 SYDVKM. CDR3 length equals 11 residues. The V gene lost 8 bases and the J gene lost 4 bases, with 9 bases spanning the gap.